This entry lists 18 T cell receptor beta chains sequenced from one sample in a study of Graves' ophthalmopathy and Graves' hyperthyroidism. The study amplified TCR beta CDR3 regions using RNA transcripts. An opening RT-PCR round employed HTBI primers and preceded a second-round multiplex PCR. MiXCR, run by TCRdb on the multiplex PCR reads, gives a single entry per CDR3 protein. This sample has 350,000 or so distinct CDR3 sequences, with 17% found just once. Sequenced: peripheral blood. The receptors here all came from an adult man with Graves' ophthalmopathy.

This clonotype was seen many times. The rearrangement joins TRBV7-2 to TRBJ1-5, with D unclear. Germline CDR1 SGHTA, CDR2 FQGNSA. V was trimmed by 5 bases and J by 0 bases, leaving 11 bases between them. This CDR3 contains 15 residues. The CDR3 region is CASSPKTYSNQPQHF. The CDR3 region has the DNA TGTGCCAGCAGCCCCAAGACATATAGCAATCAGCCCCAGCATTTT.

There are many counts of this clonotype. CDR3 amino acids: CASSLPGQGADGELFF. CDR3 coding DNA: TGTGCCAGCAGCCTACCGGGACAGGGGGCCGACGGGGAGCTGTTTTTT. V gene TRBV6-2 or TRBV6-3 combines with J gene TRBJ2-2; 12 positions match TRBD1. Germline CDR1 is MNHEY and CDR2 is SVGEGT. This CDR3 is 16 amino acids long. Germline trimming cut 6 bases from V and 7 bases from J; bases unmatched to any gene: 9.

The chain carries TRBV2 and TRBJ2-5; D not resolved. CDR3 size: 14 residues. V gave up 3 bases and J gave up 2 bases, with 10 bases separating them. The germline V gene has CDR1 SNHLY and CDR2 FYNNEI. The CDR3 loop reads CASSEGNAQETQYF. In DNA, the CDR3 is TGTGCCAGCAGTGAGGGCAACGCGCAAGAGACCCAGTACTTC.

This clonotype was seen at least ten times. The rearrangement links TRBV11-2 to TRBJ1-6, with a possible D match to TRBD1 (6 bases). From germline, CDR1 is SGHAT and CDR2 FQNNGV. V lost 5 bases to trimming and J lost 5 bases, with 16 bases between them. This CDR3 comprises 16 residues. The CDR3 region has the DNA TGTGCCAGCAGCACTGGTTTTGGACAGAATAATTCACCCCTCCACTTT. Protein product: CASSTGFGQNNSPLHF.

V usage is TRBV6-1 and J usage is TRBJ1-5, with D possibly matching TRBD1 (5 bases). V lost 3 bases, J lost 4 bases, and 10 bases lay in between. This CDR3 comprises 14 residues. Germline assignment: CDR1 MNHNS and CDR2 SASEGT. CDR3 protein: CASSDGAENQPQHF. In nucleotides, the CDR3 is TGTGCCAGCAGTGATGGGGCAGAAAATCAGCCCCAGCATTTT.

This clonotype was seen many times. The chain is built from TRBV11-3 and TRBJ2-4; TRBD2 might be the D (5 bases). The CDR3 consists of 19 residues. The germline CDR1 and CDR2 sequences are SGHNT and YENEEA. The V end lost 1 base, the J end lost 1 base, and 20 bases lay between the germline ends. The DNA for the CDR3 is TGTGCCAGCAGCTTAGGGTTATTAGGAGGACCGAACGCCAAAAACATTCAGTACTTC. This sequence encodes CASSLGLLGGPNAKNIQYF.

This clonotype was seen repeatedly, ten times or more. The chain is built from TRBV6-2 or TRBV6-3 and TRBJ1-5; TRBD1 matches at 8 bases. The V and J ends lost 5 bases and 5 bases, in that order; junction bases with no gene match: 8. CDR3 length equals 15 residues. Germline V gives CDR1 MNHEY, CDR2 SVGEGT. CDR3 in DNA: TGTGCCAGCAGTCCGCTGAGGACAGGGCATCAGCCCCAGCATTTT. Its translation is CASSPLRTGHQPQHF.

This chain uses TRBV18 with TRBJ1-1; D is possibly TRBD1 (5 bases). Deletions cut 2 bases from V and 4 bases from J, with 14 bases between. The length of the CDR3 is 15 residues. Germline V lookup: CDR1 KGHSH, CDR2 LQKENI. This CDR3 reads CASSPIPGSGTEAFF. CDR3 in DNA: TGTGCCAGCTCACCAATCCCAGGGTCGGGCACTGAAGCTTTCTTT.

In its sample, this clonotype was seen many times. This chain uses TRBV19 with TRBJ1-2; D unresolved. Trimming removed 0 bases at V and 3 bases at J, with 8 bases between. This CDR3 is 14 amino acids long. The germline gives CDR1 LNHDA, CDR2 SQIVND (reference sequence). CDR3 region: CASSIDVTDYGYTF. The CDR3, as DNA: TGTGCCAGTAGTATAGATGTGACGGACTATGGCTACACCTTC.

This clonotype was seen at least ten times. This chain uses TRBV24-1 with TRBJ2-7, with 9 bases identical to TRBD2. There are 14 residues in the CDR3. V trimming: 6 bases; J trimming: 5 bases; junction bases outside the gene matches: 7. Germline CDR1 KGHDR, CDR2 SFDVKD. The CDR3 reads CATSPASGEDEQYF. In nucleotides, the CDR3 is TGTGCCACCAGTCCGGCTAGCGGGGAGGACGAGCAGTACTTC.

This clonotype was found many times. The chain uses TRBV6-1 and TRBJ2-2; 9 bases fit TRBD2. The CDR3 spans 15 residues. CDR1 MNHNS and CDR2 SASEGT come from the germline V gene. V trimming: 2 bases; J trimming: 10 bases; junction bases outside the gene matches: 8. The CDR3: CASSEKAGGSTELFF. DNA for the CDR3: TGTGCCAGCAGTGAAAAAGCGGGGGGATCGACGGAGCTGTTTTTT.

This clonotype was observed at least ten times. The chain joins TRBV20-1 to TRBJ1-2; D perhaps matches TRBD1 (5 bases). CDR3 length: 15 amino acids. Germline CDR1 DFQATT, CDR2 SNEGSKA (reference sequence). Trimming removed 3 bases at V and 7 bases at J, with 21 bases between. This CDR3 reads CSARGGRGVFFGYTF. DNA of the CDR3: TGCAGTGCTAGGGGGGGTCGGGGTGTATTCTTTGGCTACACCTTC.

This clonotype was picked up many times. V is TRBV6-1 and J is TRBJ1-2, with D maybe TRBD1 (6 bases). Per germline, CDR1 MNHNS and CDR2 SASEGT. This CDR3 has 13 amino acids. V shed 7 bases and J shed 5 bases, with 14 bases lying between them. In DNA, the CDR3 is TGTGCCAGCAAGGACAGCGGGCAATATGGCTACACCTTC. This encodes CASKDSGQYGYTF.

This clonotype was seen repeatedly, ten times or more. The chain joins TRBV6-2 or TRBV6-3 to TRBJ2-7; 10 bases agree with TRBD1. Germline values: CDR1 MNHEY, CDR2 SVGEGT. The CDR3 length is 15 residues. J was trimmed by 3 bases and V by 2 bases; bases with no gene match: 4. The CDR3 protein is CASSYPGQGHYEQYF. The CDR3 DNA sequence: TGTGCCAGCAGTTACCCGGGACAGGGGCACTACGAGCAGTACTTC.

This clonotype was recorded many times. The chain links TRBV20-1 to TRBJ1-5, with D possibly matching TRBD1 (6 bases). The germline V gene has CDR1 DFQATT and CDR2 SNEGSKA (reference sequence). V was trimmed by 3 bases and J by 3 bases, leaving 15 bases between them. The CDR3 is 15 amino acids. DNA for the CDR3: TGCAGTGCTAGTTTGTGGAGACAGGACAATCAGCCCCAGCATTTT. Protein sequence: CSASLWRQDNQPQHF.

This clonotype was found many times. CDR3 nucleotides: TGTGCCAGCAGACCAATTAATTCAGAGTACCAAGAGACCCAGTACTTC. This sequence encodes CASRPINSEYQETQYF. The V call is TRBV6-5, the J call TRBJ2-5; no definite D call. The CDR3 sequence is 16 residues long. Between the trimmed V and J ends, which lost 6 bases and 0 bases, there was a span of 17 bases. Germline V gene data show CDR1 as MNHEY and CDR2 as SVGAGI.

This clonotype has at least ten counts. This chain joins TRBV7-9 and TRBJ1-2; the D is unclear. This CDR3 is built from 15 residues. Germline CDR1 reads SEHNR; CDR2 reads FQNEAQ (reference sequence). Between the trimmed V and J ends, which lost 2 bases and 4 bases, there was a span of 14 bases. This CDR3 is CASSLSGSPGYGYTF. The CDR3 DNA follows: TGTGCCAGCAGCTTATCAGGCAGTCCGGGCTATGGCTACACCTTC.

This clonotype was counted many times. CDR3 coding DNA: TGCGCCAGCAGTGAGGGGACCGGGACAGGGGCCAAAAACATTCAGTACTTC. Encoded protein: CASSEGTGTGAKNIQYF. This rearrangement joins TRBV10-1 to TRBJ2-4; the match to TRBD1 covers 9 bases. Trimming at V came to 2 bases and at J to 1 base, leaving 6 bases not matched to a gene. CDR3 length: 17 amino acids. Germline V gene data show CDR1 as WNHNN and CDR2 as SYGVQD (reference sequence).